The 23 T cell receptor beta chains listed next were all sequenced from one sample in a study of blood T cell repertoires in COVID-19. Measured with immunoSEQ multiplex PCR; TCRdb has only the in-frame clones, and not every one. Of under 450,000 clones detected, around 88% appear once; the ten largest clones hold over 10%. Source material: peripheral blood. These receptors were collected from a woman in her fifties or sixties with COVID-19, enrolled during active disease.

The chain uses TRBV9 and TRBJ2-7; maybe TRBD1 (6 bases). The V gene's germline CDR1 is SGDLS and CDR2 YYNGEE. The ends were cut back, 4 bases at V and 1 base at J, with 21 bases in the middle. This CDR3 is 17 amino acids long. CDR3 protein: CASSSSKSGTRSYEQYF. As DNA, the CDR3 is TGTGCCAGCAGCTCCTCGAAATCCGGGACAAGATCCTACGAGCAGTACTTC.

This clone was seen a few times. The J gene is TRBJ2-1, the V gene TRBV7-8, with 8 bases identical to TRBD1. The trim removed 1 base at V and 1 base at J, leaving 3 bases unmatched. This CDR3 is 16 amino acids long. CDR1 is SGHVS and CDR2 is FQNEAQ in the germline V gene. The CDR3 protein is CASSLDYRGSYNEQFF. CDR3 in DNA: TGTGCCAGCAGCTTAGATTACAGGGGGTCCTACAATGAGCAGTTCTTC. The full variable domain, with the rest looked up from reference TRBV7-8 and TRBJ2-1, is GAGVSQSPRYKVAKRGQDVALRCDPISGHVSLFWYQQALGQGPEFLTYFQNEAQLDKSGLPSDRFFAERPEGSVSTLKIQRTQQEDSAVYLCASSLDYRGSYNEQFFGPGTRLTVL.

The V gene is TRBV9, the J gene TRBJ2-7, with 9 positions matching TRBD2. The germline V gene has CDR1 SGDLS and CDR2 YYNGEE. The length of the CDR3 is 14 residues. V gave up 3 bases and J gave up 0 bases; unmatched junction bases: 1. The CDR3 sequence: CASSGLAASYEQYF. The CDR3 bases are TGTGCCAGCAGCGGACTAGCGGCCTCCTACGAGCAGTACTTC.

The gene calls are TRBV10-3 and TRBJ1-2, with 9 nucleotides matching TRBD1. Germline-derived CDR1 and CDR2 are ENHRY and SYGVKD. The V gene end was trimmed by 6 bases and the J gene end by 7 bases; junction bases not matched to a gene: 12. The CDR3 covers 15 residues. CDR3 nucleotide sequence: TGTGCCATCAGGGGTCCGGGACAGGGCGAAGCTGGCTACACCTTC. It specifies CAIRGPGQGEAGYTF.

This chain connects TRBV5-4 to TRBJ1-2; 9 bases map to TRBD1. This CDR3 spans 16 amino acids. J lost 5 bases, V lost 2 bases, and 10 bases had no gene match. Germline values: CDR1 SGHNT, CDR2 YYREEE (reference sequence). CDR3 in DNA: TGTGCCAGCAGCTTCCCGGGACAGGGTCCTATGTATGGCTACACCTTC. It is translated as CASSFPGQGPMYGYTF.

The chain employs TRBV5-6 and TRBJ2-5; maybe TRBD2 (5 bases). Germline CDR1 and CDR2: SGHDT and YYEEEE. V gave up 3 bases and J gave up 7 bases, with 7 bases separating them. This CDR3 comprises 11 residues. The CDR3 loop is CASSYAGTQYF. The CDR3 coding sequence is TGTGCCAGCAGCTACGCGGGGACCCAGTACTTC.

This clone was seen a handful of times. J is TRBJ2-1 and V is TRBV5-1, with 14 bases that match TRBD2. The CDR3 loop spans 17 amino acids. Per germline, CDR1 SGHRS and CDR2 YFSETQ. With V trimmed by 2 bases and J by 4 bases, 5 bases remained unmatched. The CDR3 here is CASSFMGLAGVYNEQFF. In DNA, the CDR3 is TGCGCCAGCAGCTTCATGGGACTAGCGGGGGTATACAATGAGCAGTTCTTC.

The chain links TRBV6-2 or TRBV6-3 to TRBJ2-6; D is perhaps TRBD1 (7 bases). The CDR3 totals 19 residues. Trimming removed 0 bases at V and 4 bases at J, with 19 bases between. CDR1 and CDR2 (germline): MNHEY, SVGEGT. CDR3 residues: CASSYSRRGRLMGANVLTF. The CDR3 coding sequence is TGTGCCAGCAGTTACTCGAGGAGGGGGCGCCTGATGGGGGCCAACGTCCTGACTTTC.

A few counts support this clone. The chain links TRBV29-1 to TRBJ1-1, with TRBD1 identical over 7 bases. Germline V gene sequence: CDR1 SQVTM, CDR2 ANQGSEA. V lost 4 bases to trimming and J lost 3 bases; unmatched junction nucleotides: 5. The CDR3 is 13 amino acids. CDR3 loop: CSVALGQYTEAFF. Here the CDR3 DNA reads TGCAGCGTTGCACTGGGACAGTACACTGAAGCTTTCTTT.

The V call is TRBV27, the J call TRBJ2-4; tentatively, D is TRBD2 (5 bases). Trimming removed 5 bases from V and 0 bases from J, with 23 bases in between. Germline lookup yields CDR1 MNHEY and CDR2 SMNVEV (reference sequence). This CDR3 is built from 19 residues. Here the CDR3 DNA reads TGTGCCAGCAGTCCCCGGCAGGCTCTAGCATCCCAAGCCAAAAACATTCAGTACTTC. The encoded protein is CASSPRQALASQAKNIQYF.

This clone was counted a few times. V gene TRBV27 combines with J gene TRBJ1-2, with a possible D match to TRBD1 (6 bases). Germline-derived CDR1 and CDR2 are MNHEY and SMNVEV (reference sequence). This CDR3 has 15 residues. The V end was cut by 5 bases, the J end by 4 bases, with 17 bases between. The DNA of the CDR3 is TGTGCCAGCAGTAACAGGGTGGAACAAATCTATGGCTACACCTTC. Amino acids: CASSNRVEQIYGYTF.

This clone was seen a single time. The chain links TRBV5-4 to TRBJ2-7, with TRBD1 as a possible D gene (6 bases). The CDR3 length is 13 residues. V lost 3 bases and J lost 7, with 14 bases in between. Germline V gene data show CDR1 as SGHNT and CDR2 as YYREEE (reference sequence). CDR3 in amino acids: CASSYFSDSEQYF. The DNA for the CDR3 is TGTGCCAGCAGCTACTTCTCGGACAGTGAGCAGTACTTC.

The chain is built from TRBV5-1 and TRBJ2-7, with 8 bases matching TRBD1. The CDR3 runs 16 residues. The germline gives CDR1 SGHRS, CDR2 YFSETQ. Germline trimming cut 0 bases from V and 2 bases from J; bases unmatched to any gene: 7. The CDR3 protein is CASSLGPGTGTYEQYF. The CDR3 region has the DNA TGCGCCAGCAGCTTGGGTCCCGGGACAGGTACCTACGAGCAGTACTTC.

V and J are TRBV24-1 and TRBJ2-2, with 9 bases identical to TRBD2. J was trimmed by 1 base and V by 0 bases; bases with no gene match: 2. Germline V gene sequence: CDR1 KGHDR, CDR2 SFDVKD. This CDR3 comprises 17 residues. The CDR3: CATSDLSRGGNTGELFF. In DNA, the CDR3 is TGTGCCACCAGTGATTTGTCGCGGGGGGGGAACACCGGGGAGCTGTTTTTT.

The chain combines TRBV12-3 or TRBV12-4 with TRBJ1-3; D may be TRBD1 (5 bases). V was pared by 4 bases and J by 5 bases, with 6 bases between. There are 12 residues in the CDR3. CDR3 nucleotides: TGTGCCAGCAGTTGGGGCCGAAACACCATATATTTT. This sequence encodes CASSWGRNTIYF.

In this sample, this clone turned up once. DNA of the CDR3: TGTGCCTGGAGACCTAGCGGGGGGGCCTGGGAGACCCAGTACTTC. This translates into CAWRPSGGAWETQYF. The V and J genes are TRBV30 and TRBJ2-5, with 12 bases aligning to TRBD2. J lost 5 bases, V lost 3 bases, and 7 bases had no gene match. This CDR3 is 15 amino acids long. Looked up from germline, CDR1 is GTSNPN and CDR2 is SVGIG (reference sequence).

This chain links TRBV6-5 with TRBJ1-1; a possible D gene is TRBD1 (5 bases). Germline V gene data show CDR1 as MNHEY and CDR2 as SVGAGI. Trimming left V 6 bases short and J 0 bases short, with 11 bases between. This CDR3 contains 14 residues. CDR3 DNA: TGTGCCAGCAGCCAGGGACTAGTGAACACTGAAGCTTTCTTT. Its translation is CASSQGLVNTEAFF.

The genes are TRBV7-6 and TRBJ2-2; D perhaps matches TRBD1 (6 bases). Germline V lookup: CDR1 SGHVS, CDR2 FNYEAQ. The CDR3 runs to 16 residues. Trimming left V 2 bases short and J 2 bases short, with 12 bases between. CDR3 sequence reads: CASSLPTGHNTGELFF. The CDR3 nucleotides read TGTGCCAGCAGCTTACCCACGGGACACAACACCGGGGAGCTGTTTTTT.

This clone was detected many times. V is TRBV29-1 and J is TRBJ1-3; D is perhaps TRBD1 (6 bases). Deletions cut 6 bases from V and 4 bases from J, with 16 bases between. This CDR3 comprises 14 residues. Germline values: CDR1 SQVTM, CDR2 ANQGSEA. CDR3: CSVVTGVNGNTIYF. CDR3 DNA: TGCAGCGTCGTGACAGGTGTTAACGGAAACACCATATATTTT.

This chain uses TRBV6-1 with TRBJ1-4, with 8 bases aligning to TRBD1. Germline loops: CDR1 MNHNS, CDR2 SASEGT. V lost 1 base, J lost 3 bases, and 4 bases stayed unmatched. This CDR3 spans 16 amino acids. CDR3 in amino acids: CASSEEVQGANEKLFF. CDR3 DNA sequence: TGTGCCAGCAGTGAAGAGGTACAGGGGGCTAATGAAAAACTGTTTTTT.

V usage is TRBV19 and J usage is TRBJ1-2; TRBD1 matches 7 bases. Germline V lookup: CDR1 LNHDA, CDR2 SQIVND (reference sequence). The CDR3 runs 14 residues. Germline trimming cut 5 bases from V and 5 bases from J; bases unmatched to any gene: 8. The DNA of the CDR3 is TGTGCCAGTAGTCCAACAGGGGTGCGGTATGGCTACACCTTC. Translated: CASSPTGVRYGYTF.

The CDR3 DNA is TGTGCCAGTAGTCCTGGGGGGTTGGACACTGAAGCTTTCTTT. Its protein is CASSPGGLDTEAFF. The rearrangement links TRBV19 to TRBJ1-1, with D perhaps TRBD1 (5 bases). Per germline, CDR1 LNHDA and CDR2 SQIVND (reference sequence). The CDR3 has 14 amino acids. Trimming took 5 bases from V and 3 from J, leaving 13 bases between them.

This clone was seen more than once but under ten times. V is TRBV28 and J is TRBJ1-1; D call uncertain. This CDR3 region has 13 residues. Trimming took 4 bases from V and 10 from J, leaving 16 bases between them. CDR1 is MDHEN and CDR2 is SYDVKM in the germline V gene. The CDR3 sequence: CASSSSSSALAFF. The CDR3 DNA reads TGTGCCAGCAGTTCTAGTTCTTCTGCACTAGCTTTCTTT.